These 10 T cell receptor beta chains share one sample of origin, sequenced in a study of memory CD4+ T cells and cytomegalovirus serostatus. Libraries were prepared by immunoSEQ multiplex PCR; TCRdb keeps only in-frame clonotypes and omits some of them. The data show under 55,000 clones, with more than 70% seen just once and about 1.4% held by the top ten. Single viable CD3+CD4+CD8-CD45RO+ cells were sorted as the memory CD4+ T cells. Sequenced input: memory CD4+ T cells from blood. These receptors came from an adult in good health and CMV-seropositive.

This clone was found a few times. This CDR3 is CASSQGQGRRGTEAFF. CDR3 coding DNA: TGTGCCAGCAGCCAAGGGCAGGGAAGAAGGGGCACTGAAGCTTTCTTT. The chain has TRBV16 and TRBJ1-1, with D possibly being TRBD1 (5 bases). This CDR3 is 16 amino acids long. V was pared by 2 bases and J by 4 bases, with 17 bases between. Germline V gene lookup returns CDR1 KGHSY and CDR2 FQNENV.

The chain has TRBV25-1 and TRBJ2-1, with D perhaps matching TRBD2 (5 bases). Between the trimmed V and J ends, which lost 3 bases and 5 bases, there was a span of 14 bases. CDR3 length equals 15 residues. Looked up from germline, CDR1 is MGHDK and CDR2 is SYGVNS. CDR3 coding DNA: TGTGCCAGCAGTGACCCAAGAACCGGGGACAATGAGCAGTTCTTC. Protein sequence: CASSDPRTGDNEQFF.

This clone was counted between two and nine times. V and J are TRBV11-2 and TRBJ2-1; D gene unclear. Trimming cost V 0 bases and J 2 bases, with 5 bases left between them. In germline, CDR1 is SGHAT, CDR2 FQNNGV. This CDR3 has 14 amino acids. In nucleotides, the CDR3 is TGTGCCAGCAGCTTAGAGATCACCTACAATGAGCAGTTCTTC. It codes for CASSLEITYNEQFF. Supplemented by reference TRBV11-2 and TRBJ2-1, the full variable domain reads EAGVAQSPRYKIIEKRQSVAFWCNPISGHATLYWYQQILGQGPKLLIQFQNNGVVDDSQLPKDRFSAERLKGVDSTLKIQPAKLEDSAVYLCASSLEITYNEQFFGPGTRLTVL.

This clone was picked up a small number of times. The V gene is TRBV6-1, the J gene TRBJ2-1; 8 bases match TRBD1. The J segment lost 9 bases and the V segment lost 7 bases, leaving 11 bases of the junction unmatched. CDR1 and CDR2 from the germline V gene are MNHNS and SASEGT. The CDR3 totals 14 residues. CDR3 amino acids: CASKLDRDVGEQFF. The CDR3 bases are TGTGCCAGCAAACTGGACAGGGATGTCGGTGAGCAGTTCTTC.

The chain couples TRBV28 to TRBJ1-2; 8 nucleotides match TRBD1. V dropped 10 bases and J dropped 4; count of bases not matched to a gene: 17. CDR1 and CDR2 from the germline V gene are MDHEN and SYDVKM. The CDR3 has 16 residues. The CDR3 coding sequence is TGTGCCACCCATCCAGGGGGCCTGCCGAAAGTCTATGGCTACACCTTC. Translated: CATHPGGLPKVYGYTF.

This clone was seen once. The rearrangement links TRBV6-6 to TRBJ1-1; 10 bases map to TRBD1. Germline V CDR1 and CDR2: MNHNY, SVGAGI (reference sequence). The length of the CDR3 is 15 residues. Trimming at V came to 5 bases and at J to 7 bases, leaving 10 bases not matched to a gene. CDR3 protein: CASSKQTGGAGEAFF. CDR3 nucleotide sequence: TGTGCCAGCAGTAAACAGACAGGGGGCGCAGGTGAAGCTTTCTTT.

V gene TRBV5-6 combines with J gene TRBJ1-2; TRBD1 might be the D (5 bases). Germline CDR1 reads SGHDT; CDR2 reads YYEEEE. The CDR3 runs 14 residues. Deletions cut 4 bases from V and 3 bases from J, with 13 bases between. As DNA, the CDR3 is TGTGCCAGCAGCGGCCGGGACCGGTACTATGGCTACACCTTC. As protein: CASSGRDRYYGYTF.

The genes are TRBV18 and TRBJ1-1, with D tentatively TRBD1 (5 bases). Germline CDR1 is KGHSH and CDR2 is LQKENI. V lost 3 bases, J lost 8 bases, and 19 bases lay in between. The CDR3 is made up of 15 amino acids. This chain's CDR3 is CASSPLQGMDPEAFF. The CDR3 DNA is TGTGCCAGCTCACCTTTGCAGGGTATGGATCCAGAAGCTTTCTTT.

The J gene is TRBJ2-3, the V gene TRBV16; tentatively, D is TRBD2 (5 bases). Deletions cut 0 bases from V and 4 bases from J, with 5 bases between. CDR1 KGHSY and CDR2 FQNENV come from the germline V gene. CDR3 length: 13 amino acids. CDR3 in amino acids: CASSQSRADTQYF. The CDR3 coding sequence is TGTGCCAGCAGCCAATCGCGGGCAGATACGCAGTATTTT.

This clone came up once. V gene TRBV6-1 combines with J gene TRBJ2-5; TRBD1 might be the D (6 bases). Germline V gene sequence: CDR1 MNHNS, CDR2 SASEGT. The CDR3 contains 14 residues. The V gene lost 7 bases and the J gene lost 2 bases, with 14 bases spanning the gap. The CDR3 nucleotides read TGTGCCAGCACGGGAAGAACAGGGCAAGAGACCCAGTACTTC. It codes for CASTGRTGQETQYF.